Sequencing of this T cell receptor beta chain was carried out in a study of graft-versus-host responses after intestinal transplantation. Study overall: Recipients were given multivisceral, liver-intestinal, or isolated intestinal transplants.

Assay used: immunoSEQ multiplex PCR; TCRdb lists only in-frame clones, some missing. Of around 23,000 clones detected, approximately 85% appear once; the ten largest clones hold 0.96%. Germline CDR1 and CDR2: GTSNPN and SVGIG (reference sequence). V shed 8 bases and J shed 4 bases, with 12 bases lying between them. The CDR3 runs 11 residues. The clonotype comes from a human patient who received an intestinal transplant, so some T cells may come from the graft donor. The chain uses TRBV30 and TRBJ2-7; no definite D call. The sample in question was PBMCs, obtained around 460 days after intestinal transplant. CDR3 sequence: CATSIGYEQYF. The CDR3 DNA follows: TGTGCCACTTCCATAGGGTACGAGCAGTACTTC.